Listed below are T cell receptor beta chains from one sample, sequenced in a study of early T cells in non-severe SARS-CoV-2 infection. TCRdb used MiXCR to reprocess the 5' RACE reads, holding one entry per CDR3 protein. The profile covers roughly 26,000 distinct CDR3 sequences, with about 4% appearing a single time and approximately 6.2% taken by the ten largest. Material for sequencing was whole blood. These TCRs come from an adult who was a healthcare worker with PCR-confirmed SARS-CoV-2 infection or an uninfected control (not recorded which). Each CDR3 is given with its conserved first and last residue. A D gene is named only where the DNA matches it firmly. Size is stated for part of the rows, as once, few or many counts, or as a class when the clone is expanded.

>TRBV7-2|TRBJ1-2|many|TRBD1|15
CASSLGQPSNYGYTF
TGTGCCAGCAGCCTGGGACAGCCCAGTAACTATGGCTACACCTTC
>TRBV7-6|TRBJ2-3|many|.|16
CASSPLGVGRTDTQYF
TGTGCCAGCAGCCCCCTCGGGGTGGGGAGGACAGATACGCAGTATTTT
>TRBV7-2|TRBJ2-1|.|TRBD2|16
CASSLAGGPTYNEQFF
TGTGCCAGCAGCTTAGCGGGAGGGCCGACCTACAATGAGCAGTTCTTC
>TRBV20-1|TRBJ2-7|many|.|14
CSASDGSGSYEQYF
TGCAGTGCTAGCGACGGTTCTGGGTCCTACGAGCAGTACTTC
>TRBV15|TRBJ2-7|many|.|13
CATSRGTRFEQYF
TGTGCCACCAGCAGAGGGACGCGATTTGAGCAGTACTTC
>TRBV7-9|TRBJ1-2|.|.|13
CASNPARNYGFTF
TGTGCCAGCAATCCGGCACGGAACTATGGCTTCACCTTC
>TRBV6-5|TRBJ2-7|many|.|13
CASSPNPGYEQYF
TGTGCCAGCTCACCGAACCCGGGCTACGAGCAGTACTTC
>TRBV4-1|TRBJ2-7|many|.|16
CASSQVQWGSLYEQYF
TGCGCCAGCAGCCAAGTTCAATGGGGGTCTCTCTACGAGCAGTACTTC
>TRBV7-2|TRBJ2-3|.|TRBD2|16
CASRAGTSGTSDTQYF
TGTGCCAGCAGAGCCGGGACTAGCGGGACGTCGGATACGCAGTATTTT
>TRBV5-6|TRBJ2-3|many|.|15
CASSLQREITDTQYF
TGTGCCAGCAGCTTGCAACGGGAGATTACAGATACGCAGTATTTT
>TRBV3-1|TRBJ1-1|many|.|16
CASSQTSAGPDTEAFF
TGTGCCAGCAGCCAAACCTCCGCAGGGCCCGACACTGAAGCTTTCTTT
>TRBV2|TRBJ2-5|few|TRBD2|16
CASSLTSGRGQETQYF
TGTGCCAGCAGCCTCACTAGCGGGAGGGGGCAAGAGACCCAGTACTTC
>TRBV30|TRBJ1-2|many|.|18
CAWSVPGKLLLLNYGYTF
TGTGCCTGGAGTGTACCCGGGAAACTGCTACTCCTTAACTATGGCTACACCTTC
>TRBV2|TRBJ2-4|many|TRBD2|19
CASSELAGETKLAKNIQYF
TGTGCCAGCAGTGAACTAGCGGGAGAAACTAAACTAGCCAAAAACATTCAGTACTTC
>TRBV27|TRBJ2-5|many|TRBD1|15
CASSHGQGGRETQYF
TGTGCCAGCAGCCACGGACAGGGCGGGCGGGAGACCCAGTACTTC
>TRBV7-9|TRBJ2-2|few|TRBD1|14
CASSFRGSTGELFF
TGTGCCAGCAGCTTCAGGGGGAGCACCGGGGAGCTGTTTTTT
>TRBV7-9|TRBJ2-3|many|.|14
CASSPRRDTDTQYF
TGTGCCAGCAGCCCCCGCAGGGACACAGATACGCAGTATTTT
>TRBV12-3/TRBV12-4|TRBJ1-1|many|TRBD1|15
CASSSNRGGGTEAFF
TGTGCCAGCAGCTCTAACAGGGGGGGAGGCACTGAAGCTTTCTTT
>TRBV20-1|TRBJ1-1|many|TRBD1|13
CSPEGQFSPEAFF
TGCAGCCCGGAGGGACAGTTTAGCCCTGAAGCTTTCTTT
>TRBV5-1|TRBJ2-5|many|.|12
CASRRQQETQYF
TGCGCCAGCAGGAGGCAGCAAGAGACCCAGTACTTC